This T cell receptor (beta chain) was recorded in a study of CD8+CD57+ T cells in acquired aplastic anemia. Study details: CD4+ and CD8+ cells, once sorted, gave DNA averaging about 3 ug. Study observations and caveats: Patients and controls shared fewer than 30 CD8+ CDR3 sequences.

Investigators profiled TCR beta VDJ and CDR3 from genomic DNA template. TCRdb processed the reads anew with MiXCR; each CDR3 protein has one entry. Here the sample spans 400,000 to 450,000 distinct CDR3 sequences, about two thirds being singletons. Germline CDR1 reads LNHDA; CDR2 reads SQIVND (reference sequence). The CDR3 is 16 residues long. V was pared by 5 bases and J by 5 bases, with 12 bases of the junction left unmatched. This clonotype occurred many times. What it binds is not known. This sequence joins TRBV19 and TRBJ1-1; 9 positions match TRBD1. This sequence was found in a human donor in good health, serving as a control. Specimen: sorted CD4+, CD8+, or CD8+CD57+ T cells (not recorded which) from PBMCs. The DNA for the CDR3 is TGTGCCAGTAGTGGACAACCGGGACAGGGAGGGACTGAAGCTTTCTTT. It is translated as CASSGQPGQGGTEAFF.